This T cell receptor (beta chain) is drawn from a study of human T cells and chemical hapten exposure. Study-level points and caveats: Sensitizing to DPC left TCRs with a frequency above 1 in 1000 unaltered.

It was the library that attached unique molecular identifiers to individual cDNA molecules. Original analysis: Samples ranged from roughly 20,000 to 700,000 TCRs, with a median of approximately 90,000. TCRdb re-called the RACE reads with MiXCR, one entry per CDR3 protein. These V and J calls rely on TCRdb rather than the paper's analysis. The repertoire holds 50,000 or so distinct CDR3 sequences, with 4% to 4.5% as singletons. Points on this clonotype: Its antigen is as yet unknown.

Time point of the sample: healthy volunteer bleed at 2 weeks. Unfractionated whole blood yielded the extracted total RNA. Germline CDR1 SEHNR, CDR2 FQNEAQ (reference sequence). V dropped 3 bases and J dropped 2 bases, with 7 bases sitting between them. The CDR3 extends over 13 amino acids. The rearrangement uses TRBV7-9 and TRBJ1-1; D not resolved. This sequence originates from a human donor in good health. Some clones in this sample may be carry-over from other donors' samples. Sequenced input: whole blood. CDR3 sequence reads: CASSFAQNTEAFF. The CDR3 DNA is TGTGCCAGCAGCTTCGCCCAAAACACTGAAGCTTTCTTT.